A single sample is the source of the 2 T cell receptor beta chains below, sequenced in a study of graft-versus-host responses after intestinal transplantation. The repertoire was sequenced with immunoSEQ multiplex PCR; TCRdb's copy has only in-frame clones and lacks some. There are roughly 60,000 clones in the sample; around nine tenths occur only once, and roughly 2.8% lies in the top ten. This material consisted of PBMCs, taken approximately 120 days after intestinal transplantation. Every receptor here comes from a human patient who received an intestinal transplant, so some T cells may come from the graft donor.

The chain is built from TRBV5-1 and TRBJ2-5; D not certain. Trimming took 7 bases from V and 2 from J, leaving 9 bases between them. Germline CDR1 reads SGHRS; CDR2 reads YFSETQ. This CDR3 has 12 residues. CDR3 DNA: TGCGCCAGCTCAGATATTCAAGAGACCCAGTACTTC. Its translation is CASSDIQETQYF. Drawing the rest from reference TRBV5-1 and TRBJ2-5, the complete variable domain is KAGVTQTPRYLIKTRGQQVTLSCSPISGHRSVSWYQQTPGQGLQFLFEYFSETQRNKGNFPGRFSGRQFSNSRSEMNVSTLELGDSALYLCASSDIQETQYFGPGTRLLVL.

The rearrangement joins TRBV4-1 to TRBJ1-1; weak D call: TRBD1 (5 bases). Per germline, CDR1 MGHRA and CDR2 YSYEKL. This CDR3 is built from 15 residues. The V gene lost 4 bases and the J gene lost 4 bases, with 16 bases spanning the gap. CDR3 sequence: CASSPSRGSVTEAFF. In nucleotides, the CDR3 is TGCGCCAGCAGCCCGAGCCGGGGGAGTGTCACTGAAGCTTTCTTT.